This T cell receptor beta chain was recorded in a study of cytomegalovirus exposure and HLA in healthy donors. Primers included in the PCR were 60 Vbeta and 13 Jbeta primers. Clones were read by immunoSEQ multiplex PCR, and TCRdb kept only the in-frame ones, dropping some. The sample consists of roughly 66,000 clones, roughly 72% of them appearing once. V gave up 1 base and J gave up 4 bases; unmatched junction bases: 3. The V gene's germline CDR1 is MGHDK and CDR2 SYGVNS. The CDR3 covers 14 residues. This clone appeared a few times. This TCR came from a man aged 50 to 59 in good health and CMV-seronegative. The genes are TRBV25-1 and TRBJ2-7; 8 nucleotides match TRBD1. Sequencing input: PBMCs. CDR3 residues: CASSESGGAYEQYF. The CDR3 nucleotides are TGTGCCAGCAGTGAATCAGGGGGCGCTTACGAGCAGTACTTC.